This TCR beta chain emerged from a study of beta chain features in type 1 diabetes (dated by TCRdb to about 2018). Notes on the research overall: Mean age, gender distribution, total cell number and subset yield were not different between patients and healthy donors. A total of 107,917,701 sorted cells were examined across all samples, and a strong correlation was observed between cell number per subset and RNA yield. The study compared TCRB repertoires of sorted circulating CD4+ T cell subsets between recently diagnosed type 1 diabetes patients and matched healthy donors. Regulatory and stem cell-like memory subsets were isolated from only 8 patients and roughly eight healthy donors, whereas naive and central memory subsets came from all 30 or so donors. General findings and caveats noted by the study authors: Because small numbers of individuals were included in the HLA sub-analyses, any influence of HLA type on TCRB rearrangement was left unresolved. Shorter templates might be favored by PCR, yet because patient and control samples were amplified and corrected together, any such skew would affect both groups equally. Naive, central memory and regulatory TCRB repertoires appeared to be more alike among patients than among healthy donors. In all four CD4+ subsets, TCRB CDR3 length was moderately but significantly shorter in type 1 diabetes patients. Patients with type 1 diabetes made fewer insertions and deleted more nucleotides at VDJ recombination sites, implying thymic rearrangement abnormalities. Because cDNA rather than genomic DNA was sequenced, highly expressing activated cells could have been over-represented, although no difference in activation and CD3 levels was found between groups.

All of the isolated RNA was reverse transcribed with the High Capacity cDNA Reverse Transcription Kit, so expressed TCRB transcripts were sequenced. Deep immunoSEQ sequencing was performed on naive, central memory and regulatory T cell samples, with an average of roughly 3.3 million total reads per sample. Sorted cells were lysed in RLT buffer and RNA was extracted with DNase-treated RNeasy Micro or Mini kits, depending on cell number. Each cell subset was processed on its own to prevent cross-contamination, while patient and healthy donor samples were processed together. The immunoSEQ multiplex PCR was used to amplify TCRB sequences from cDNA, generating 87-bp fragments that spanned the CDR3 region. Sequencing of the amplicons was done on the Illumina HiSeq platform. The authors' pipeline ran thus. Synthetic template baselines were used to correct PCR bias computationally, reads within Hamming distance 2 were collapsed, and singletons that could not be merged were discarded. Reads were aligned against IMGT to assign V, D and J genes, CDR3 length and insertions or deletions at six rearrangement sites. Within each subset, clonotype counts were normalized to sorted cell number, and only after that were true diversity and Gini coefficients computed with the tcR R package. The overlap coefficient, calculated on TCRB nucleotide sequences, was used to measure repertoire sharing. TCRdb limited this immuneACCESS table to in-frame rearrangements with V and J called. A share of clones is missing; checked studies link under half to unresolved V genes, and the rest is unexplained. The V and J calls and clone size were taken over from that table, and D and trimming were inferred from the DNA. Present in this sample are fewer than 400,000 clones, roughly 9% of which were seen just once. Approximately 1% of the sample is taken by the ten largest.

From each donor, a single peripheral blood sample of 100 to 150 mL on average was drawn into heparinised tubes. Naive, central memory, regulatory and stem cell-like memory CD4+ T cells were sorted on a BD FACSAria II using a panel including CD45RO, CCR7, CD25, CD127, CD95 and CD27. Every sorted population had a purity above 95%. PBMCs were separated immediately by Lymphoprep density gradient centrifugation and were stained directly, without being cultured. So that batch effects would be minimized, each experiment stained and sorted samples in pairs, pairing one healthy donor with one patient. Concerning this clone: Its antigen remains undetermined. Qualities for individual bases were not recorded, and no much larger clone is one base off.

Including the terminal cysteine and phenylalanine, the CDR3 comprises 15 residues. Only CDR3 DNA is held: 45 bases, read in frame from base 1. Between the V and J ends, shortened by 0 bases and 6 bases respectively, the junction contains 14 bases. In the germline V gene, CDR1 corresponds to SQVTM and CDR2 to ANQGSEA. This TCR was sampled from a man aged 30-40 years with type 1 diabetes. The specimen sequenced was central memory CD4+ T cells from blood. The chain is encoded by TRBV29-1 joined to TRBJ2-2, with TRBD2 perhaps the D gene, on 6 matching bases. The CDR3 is CSVEDRGRGSGELFF. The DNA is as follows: TGCAGCGTTGAAGATCGAGGGCGGGGTTCCGGGGAGCTGTTTTTT.